The text below deals with one T cell receptor beta chain. Per the germline V gene, CDR1 is SQVTM and CDR2 is ANQGSEA. CDR3 length equals 11 residues. V shed 6 bases and J shed 5 bases, with 10 bases lying between them. The data belong to a study of blood T cell repertoires in COVID-19. The protocol was immunoSEQ multiplex PCR, while the TCRdb copy is restricted to in-frame clones and leaves out a portion. The sample holds approximately 180,000 clones; roughly 84% are singletons and the top ten take roughly 9.2%. The source is a woman over 75 with acute or convalescent COVID-19. Sequencing was performed on peripheral blood. The V and J genes are TRBV29-1 and TRBJ1-1; D remains unclear. CDR3 amino acids: CSVLGGTEAFF. As DNA, the CDR3 is TGCAGCGTACTGGGAGGAACTGAAGCTTTCTTT.